These 20 T cell receptor delta chains were sequenced from one sample in a study of γδ T cells in repeated Plasmodium falciparum infection. TCRdb re-analyzed the multiplex PCR reads via CATT. The sample carries 90,000 to 95,000 delta-chain clones, over 0.75% recorded once. Gammadelta T cells were flow-sorted from PBMC into Vgamma9/Vdelta2+ and Vdelta2-negative populations for bulk analysis. The sample consisted of gamma-delta T cells from blood. These receptors were taken from a pool of human donors (malaria-infected and uninfected, not separated).

Comment on this clone: A far more abundant clone sits one base away, making this likely a read error. The same CDR3 arises from other DNA sequences in this sample as well. The gene calls are TRDV1 and TRDJ1; no definite D call. The V gene's germline CDR1 is TSWWSYY and CDR2 QGS. V lost 5 bases and J 8 bases, leaving 21 bases between the germline ends. The CDR3 loop spans 15 amino acids. The CDR3 bases are TGTGCTCTTGGGCTTAGCCCCACCGCCACCGTAAAACTCATCTTT. This sequence encodes CALGLSPTATVKLIF.

There are many counts of this clone. TCRdb's entry gives the protein of a much larger clone, which mismatches this DNA's translation at residue 8, likely from a read error; the protein reported here is translated from the DNA. The rearrangement links TRDV1 to TRDJ1; 12 bases line up with TRDD3. The germline V gene has CDR1 TSWWSYY and CDR2 QGS. The CDR3 runs to 19 residues. Trimming cost V 2 bases and J 5 bases; bases outside gene matches: 15. Here the CDR3 DNA reads TGTGCTCTTGGGGAAGGTTCCCACTGGGGGATACACGGCGGGGATAAACTCATCTTT. Its translation: CALGEGSHWGIHGGDKLIF.

This clone was counted between two and nine times. The protein in TCRdb stems from a much larger clone and differs at residue 13 from this DNA's translation, likely a read error; here the protein is translated from the DNA. No J gene was named, though the V gene is TRDV2; the DNA was not used to check the table's D call, TRDD3. Germline CDR1 is GEAIGNYY and CDR2 is EKD. This CDR3 is 14 amino acids long. As DNA, the CDR3 is TGTGCCTGTGAAGGACTGGGGTCGTCCGATAAACTCACCTTT. This translates into CACEGLGSSDKLTF.

This clone came up a few times. The protein in TCRdb stems from a much larger clone and differs at residue 4 from this DNA's translation, likely a read error; here the protein is translated from the DNA. The J gene is TRDJ1, the V gene TRDV1; D unclear. The J gene, missing from TCRdb, was assigned here through DNA to germline matching. Germline values: CDR1 TSWWSYY, CDR2 QGS. The CDR3 has 15 residues. The CDR3 protein is CALRELRPGPDKLIF. The CDR3 DNA is TGTGCTCTTAGGGAACTGAGGCCGGGCCCTGATAAACTCATCTTT.

This clone was detected only a few times. TCRdb's entry gives the protein of a much larger clone, which mismatches this DNA's translation at residue 22, likely from a read error; the protein reported here is translated from the DNA. No J gene was called, and the V gene is TRDV1; whether TRDD3, the table's D call, matches the DNA was not checked. The CDR3 is 25 amino acids. The germline gives CDR1 TSWWSYY, CDR2 QGS. CDR3 bases: TGTGCTCTTGGGGATCCAATTTTCCTACAGGGGGATAACCGTGCGGACTCCTGGGACACCCGACATATGTTTTTC. This sequence encodes CALGDPIFLQGDNRADSWDTRHMFF.

In its sample, this clone was seen many times. V usage is TRDV1 and J usage is TRDJ1, with 11 bases lining up with TRDD3. V trimming: 5 bases; J trimming: 1 base; junction bases outside the gene matches: 21. Germline assignment: CDR1 TSWWSYY and CDR2 QGS. The CDR3 runs to 21 residues. The CDR3 is CALGLTFLPVLGDNPTDKLIF. The CDR3 nucleotides read TGTGCTCTTGGGCTAACCTTCCTACCCGTACTGGGGGATAATCCCACCGATAAACTCATCTTT.

This clone was seen at least ten times. Other DNA sequences within the sample encode an identical CDR3. This rearrangement joins TRDV1 to TRDJ1; TRDD3 matches 9 bases. V was pared by 5 bases and J by 7 bases, with 23 bases of the junction left unmatched. Germline-derived CDR1 and CDR2 are TSWWSYY and QGS. CDR3 length: 19 residues. The CDR3 DNA reads TGTGCTCTTGGGAACCCGAGACCACTGGGGGACCATGGACCGTGTAAACTCATCTTT. Translating it yields CALGNPRPLGDHGPCKLIF.

This clone was found a few times. TCRdb records a much larger clone's protein for this DNA, with a difference at residue 11 that likely arises from a read error; the protein given is the translation of the DNA. The same CDR3 is also encoded by other DNA sequences in this sample. DNA for the CDR3: TGTGCTCTTGGGGAACCGGTCCGAAGGGGGAAGCCCAAACTCATCTTT. Amino acid sequence: CALGEPVRRGKPKLIF. The chain is built from TRDV1 and TRDJ1; D possibly corresponds to TRDD3 (6 bases). V was shortened by 1 base and J by 8 bases, with 20 bases between the two germline ends. The CDR3 runs to 16 residues. Germline V lookup: CDR1 TSWWSYY, CDR2 QGS.

This clone was detected only a few times. TCRdb records a much larger clone's protein for this DNA, with a difference at residue 6 that likely arises from a read error; the protein given is the translation of the DNA. This chain joins TRDV3 and TRDJ1; D not certain. The CDR3 is 12 amino acids. V was shortened by 2 bases and J by 12 bases, with 19 bases between the two germline ends. Germline CDR1 and CDR2: TVYSNPD and GDNSRS (reference sequence). The CDR3 DNA sequence: TGTGCCTTTGTAGCTGAGCCGAAGAGGGTCATCTTT. Translating it yields CAFVAEPKRVIF. Filled out from reference TRDV3 and TRDJ1, the complete variable domain reads CDKVTQSSPDQTVASGSEVVLLCTYDTVYSNPDLFWYRIRPDYSFQFVFYGDNSRSEGADFTQGRFSVKHILTQKAFHLVISPVRTEDSATYYCAFVAEPKRVIFGKGTRVTVEP.

Of note for this clone: A read error likely explains this, since a far larger clone differs by one base. Other DNA variants within this sample encode the same CDR3. CDR3 protein: CALGERITRGIPPTDKLIF. The CDR3 DNA follows: TGTGCTCTTGGGGAAAGGATCACTAGGGGGATACCGCCCACCGATAAGCTCATCTTT. This chain connects TRDV1 to TRDJ1; 9 bases align to TRDD3. Germline-derived CDR1 and CDR2 are TSWWSYY and QGS. The CDR3 extends over 19 amino acids.

Comment on this clone: TCRdb records a much larger clone's protein for this DNA, with a difference at residue 14 that likely arises from a read error; the protein given is the translation of the DNA. The chain couples TRDV1 to TRDJ2, with D maybe TRDD3 (6 bases). The J gene was missing in TCRdb and was found by matching the end of the DNA to germline. V lost 1 base to trimming and J lost 6 bases, with 24 bases between them. CDR1 is TSWWSYY and CDR2 is QGS in the germline V gene. CDR3 length: 19 residues. The CDR3 DNA reads TGTGCTCTTGGGGAACGGGGTGTCTTTTACTGGGTCCTGGCAGCACAACTCTTCTTT. Its protein is CALGERGVFYWVLAAQLFF.

This clone was found a few times. The protein given by TCRdb reflects a much larger clone and differs at residue 12 from this DNA's translation, likely from a read error; the protein shown is the DNA's translation. The rearrangement joins TRDV2 to TRDJ1; the match to TRDD3 covers 8 bases. TCRdb records no J gene; here it was assigned by comparing the DNA to germline. Trimming took 0 bases from V and 1 from J; bases not matched to a gene: 12. CDR1 and CDR2 from the germline V gene are GEAIGNYY and EKD. The CDR3 runs 18 residues. CDR3 sequence (DNA): TGTGCCTGTGACACCGTACTGGGGGCTCTCTCGTGCACCGATAAACTCATCTTT. This translates into CACDTVLGALSCTDKLIF.

To note about this clone: The translation of this DNA and the TCRdb protein of a much larger clone differ at residue 6, probably owing to a read error; the protein shown here is translated from the DNA. The genes are TRDV1 and TRDJ1; TRDD3 agrees at 11 bases. Since TCRdb gives no J gene, matching the DNA to germline was used here to assign it. Trimming cost V 1 base and J 6 bases; bases outside gene matches: 4. CDR1 and CDR2 (germline): TSWWSYY, QGS. The CDR3 runs 15 residues. CDR3 in DNA: TGTGCTCTTGGGGAACCCTCACTGGGGGATAATAAACTCATCTTT. Protein: CALGEPSLGDNKLIF.

This clone has at least ten counts. The gene calls are TRDV1 and TRDJ1; a weak D match, TRDD3 (6 bases). Germline V gene data show CDR1 as TSWWSYY and CDR2 as QGS. This CDR3 is built from 14 residues. Trimming shortened V by 9 bases and J by 7 bases, and 21 bases separated the two germline ends. The CDR3: CALSKGGLDGKLIF. The CDR3 DNA reads as TGTGCTCTATCGAAGGGGGGACTAGACGGTAAACTCATCTTT.

The V and J genes are TRDV1 and TRDJ1; TRDD3 matches 13 bases. No J gene is reported in TCRdb; it was inferred here by comparing the DNA with germline. The germline gives CDR1 TSWWSYY, CDR2 QGS. This CDR3 region has 21 residues. The V gene end was trimmed by 5 bases and the J gene end by 0 bases; junction bases not matched to a gene: 18. The CDR3 sequence: CALGPIYWGIRRPPYTDKLIF. CDR3 nucleotide sequence: TGTGCTCTTGGGCCGATTTACTGGGGGATACGTCGGCCACCGTACACCGATAAACTCATCTTT.

Concerning this clone: This DNA translates differently at residue 14 from the TCRdb protein, which is that of a much larger clone; a read error is likely, and the protein shown is the DNA's own translation. This chain connects TRDV2 to TRDJ1, with 9 bases identical to TRDD3. The J gene is absent in TCRdb and was assigned here via DNA matching to germline. The CDR3 has 18 residues. Germline assignment: CDR1 GEAIGNYY and CDR2 EKD. V shed 1 base and J 7 bases; nucleotides not matched to a gene: 18. The CDR3 DNA follows: TGTGCCTGTGACACTTTAACGGGGATACGCGATAGCTCCGGTAAACTCATCTTT. Protein: CACDTLTGIRDSSGKLIF.

Comments on this clone: TCRdb pairs this DNA with a much larger clone's protein that differs at residue 5, likely a read error; the protein shown was translated from the DNA. The gene calls are TRDV3 and TRDJ1, with a possible D match to TRDD3 (6 bases). V was trimmed by 4 bases and J by 0 bases, leaving 18 bases between them. Germline CDR1 TVYSNPD, CDR2 GDNSRS (reference sequence). This CDR3 contains 15 residues. CDR3 protein: CASWEIRTNTDKLIF. For the CDR3, the DNA is TGTGCCTCCTGGGAGATACGAACTAACACCGATAAACTCATCTTT.

Comment on this clone: The TCRdb record carries a much larger clone's protein, which differs from this DNA's translation at residue 6; a read error is the likely cause, and the protein listed here is the DNA translation. V and J are TRDV1 and TRDJ2, with D hard to call. Trimming took 9 bases from V and 4 from J, leaving 9 bases between them. The CDR3 consists of 12 residues. Germline-derived CDR1 and CDR2 are TSWWSYY and QGS. This CDR3 is CALAAETAQLFF. DNA for the CDR3: TGTGCTCTCGCCGCGGAGACAGCACAACTCTTCTTT.

Notes on this clone: This DNA's translation and the protein TCRdb lists, from a much larger clone, do not match at residue 20, likely due to a read error; the protein shown is translated from the DNA. Called V gene: TRDV2; the J gene was not called; the DNA was not used to check the table's D call, TRDD3. The CDR3 extends over 22 amino acids. Germline V lookup: CDR1 GEAIGNYY, CDR2 EKD. CDR3 sequence: CACDTIEAGGYRPRSPSDKPIF. For the CDR3, the DNA is TGTGCCTGTGACACCATCGAGGCTGGGGGATACCGCCCTAGGTCCCCTTCCGATAAACCCATCTTT.

Concerning this clone itself: The protein in TCRdb stems from a much larger clone and differs at residue 3 from this DNA's translation, likely a read error; here the protein is translated from the DNA. This sequence joins TRDV1 and TRDJ1; 7 nucleotides line up with TRDD2. TCRdb carries no J gene annotation; the J gene was assigned here by matching the DNA with germline. Germline V gives CDR1 TSWWSYY, CDR2 QGS. There are 22 residues in the CDR3. The CDR3 protein is CAIGELIPTAGTPSKYTDKLIF. The CDR3 DNA follows: TGTGCTATTGGGGAACTTATTCCTACGGCTGGGACACCGTCGAAGTACACCGATAAACTCATCTTT.